The sequence of this T cell receptor (beta chain) was determined in a study of post-analysis software for immune sequencing data. Germline lookup yields CDR1 LGHDT and CDR2 YNNKEL (reference sequence). The CDR3 is 14 residues long. Trimming shortened V by 0 bases and J by 3 bases, and 9 bases separated the two germline ends. This clonotype was seen only a few times. The antigen remains undetermined. Whole-study results and caveats: Included in a set of roughly five TRBV segments more frequent in patients than controls were TRBV5-6, TRBV5-1 and TRBV20-1.

Researchers reported that TCR beta cDNA libraries carried unique molecular identifiers. Some 500,000 cDNA molecules were obtained per 1 to 10 million input T cells. In TCRdb, the PCR reads were re-called with MiXCR into one record per CDR3 protein. The data contain under 200,000 distinct CDR3 sequences, 36% of them singletons. This specimen consisted of blood, obtained after autologous hematopoietic stem cell transplantation. This receptor was taken from a girl under 18 with multiple sclerosis. The chain combines TRBV3-1 with TRBJ2-7, with D unclear. CDR3 protein: CASSQDSGSYEQYF. Written as DNA, the CDR3 is TGTGCCAGCAGCCAAGATTCAGGAAGCTACGAGCAGTACTTC.